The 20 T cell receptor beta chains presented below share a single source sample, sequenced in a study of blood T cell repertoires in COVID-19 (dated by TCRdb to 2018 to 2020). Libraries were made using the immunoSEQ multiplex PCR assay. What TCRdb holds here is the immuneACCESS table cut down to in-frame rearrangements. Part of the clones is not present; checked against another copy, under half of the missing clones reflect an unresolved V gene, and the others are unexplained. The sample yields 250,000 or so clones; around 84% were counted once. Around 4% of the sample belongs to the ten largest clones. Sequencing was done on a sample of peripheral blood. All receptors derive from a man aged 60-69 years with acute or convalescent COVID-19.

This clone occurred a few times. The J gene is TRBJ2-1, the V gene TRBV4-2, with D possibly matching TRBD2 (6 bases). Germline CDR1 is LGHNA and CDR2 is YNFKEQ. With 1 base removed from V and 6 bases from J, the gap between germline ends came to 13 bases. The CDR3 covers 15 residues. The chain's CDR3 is CASSQAAGPVNEQFF. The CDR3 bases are TGTGCCAGCAGCCAAGCCGCGGGGCCCGTCAATGAGCAGTTCTTC.

The CDR3 is CASSLAGDRGETQYF. The CDR3, as DNA: TGTGCCAGCAGTCTAGCGGGGGACCGGGGAGAGACCCAGTACTTC. The chain carries TRBV6-5 and TRBJ2-5; 10 bases map to TRBD2. J was trimmed by 4 bases and V by 5 bases; bases with no gene match: 7. CDR1 and CDR2 from the germline V gene are MNHEY and SVGAGI. The CDR3 has 15 residues.

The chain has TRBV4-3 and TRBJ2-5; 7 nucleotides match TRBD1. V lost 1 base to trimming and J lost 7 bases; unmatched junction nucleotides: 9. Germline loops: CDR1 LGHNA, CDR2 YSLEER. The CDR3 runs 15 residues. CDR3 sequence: CASSQARGRVWTQYF. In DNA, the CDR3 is TGCGCCAGCAGCCAAGCCAGGGGGAGAGTATGGACCCAGTACTTC.

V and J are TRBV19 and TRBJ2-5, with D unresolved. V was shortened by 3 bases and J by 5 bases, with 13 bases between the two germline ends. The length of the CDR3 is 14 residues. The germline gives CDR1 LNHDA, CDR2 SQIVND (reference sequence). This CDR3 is CASSIASRAETQYF. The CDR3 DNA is TGTGCCAGTAGTATCGCATCTAGAGCGGAGACCCAGTACTTC.

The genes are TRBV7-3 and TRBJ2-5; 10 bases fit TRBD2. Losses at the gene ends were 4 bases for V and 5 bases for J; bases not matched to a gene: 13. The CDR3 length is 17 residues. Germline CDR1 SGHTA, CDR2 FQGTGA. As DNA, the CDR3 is TGTGCCAGCAGCTCCCCGGGCGCTAGCGGGGGCTTGGAGACCCAGTACTTC. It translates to CASSSPGASGGLETQYF.

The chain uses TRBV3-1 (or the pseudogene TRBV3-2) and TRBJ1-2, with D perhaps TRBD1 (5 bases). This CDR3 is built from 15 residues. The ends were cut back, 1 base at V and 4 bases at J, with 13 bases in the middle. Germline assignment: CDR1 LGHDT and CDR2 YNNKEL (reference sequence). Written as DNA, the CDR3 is TGTGCCAGCAGCCAAGGCTGGGGCAGGAGCTATGGCTACACCTTC. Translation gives CASSQGWGRSYGYTF.

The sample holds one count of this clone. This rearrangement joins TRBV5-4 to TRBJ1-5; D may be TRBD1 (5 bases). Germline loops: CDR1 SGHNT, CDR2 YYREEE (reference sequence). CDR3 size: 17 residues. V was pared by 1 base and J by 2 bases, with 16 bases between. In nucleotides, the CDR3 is TGTGCCAGCAGCTTGTCGACGGGACTTGAAGGCAATCAGCCCCAGCATTTT. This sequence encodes CASSLSTGLEGNQPQHF.

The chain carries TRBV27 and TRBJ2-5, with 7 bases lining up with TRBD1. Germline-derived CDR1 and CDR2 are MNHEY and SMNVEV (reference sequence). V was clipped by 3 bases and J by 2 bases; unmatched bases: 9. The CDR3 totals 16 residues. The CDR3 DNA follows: TGTGCCAGCAGTTTTCGGGGACAGAAGAAACAAGAGACCCAGTACTTC. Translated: CASSFRGQKKQETQYF.

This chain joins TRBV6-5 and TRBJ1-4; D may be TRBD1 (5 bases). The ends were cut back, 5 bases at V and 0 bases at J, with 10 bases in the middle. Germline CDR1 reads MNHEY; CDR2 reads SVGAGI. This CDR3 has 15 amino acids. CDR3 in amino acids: CASSKGWATNEKLFF. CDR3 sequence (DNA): TGTGCCAGCAGTAAGGGGTGGGCAACTAATGAAAAACTGTTTTTT.

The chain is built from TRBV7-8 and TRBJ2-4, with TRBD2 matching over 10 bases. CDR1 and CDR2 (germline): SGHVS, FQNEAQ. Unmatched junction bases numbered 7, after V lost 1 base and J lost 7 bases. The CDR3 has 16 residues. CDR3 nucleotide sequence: TGTGCCAGCAGCTTAGAAGCGGGAGGGGGTTGGAACATTCAGTACTTC. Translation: CASSLEAGGGWNIQYF.

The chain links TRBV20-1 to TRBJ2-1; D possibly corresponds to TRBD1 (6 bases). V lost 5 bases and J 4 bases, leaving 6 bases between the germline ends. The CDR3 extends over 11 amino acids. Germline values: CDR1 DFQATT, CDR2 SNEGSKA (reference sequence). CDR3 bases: TGCAGTGCTGGACAGTACAATGAGCAGTTCTTC. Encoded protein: CSAGQYNEQFF.

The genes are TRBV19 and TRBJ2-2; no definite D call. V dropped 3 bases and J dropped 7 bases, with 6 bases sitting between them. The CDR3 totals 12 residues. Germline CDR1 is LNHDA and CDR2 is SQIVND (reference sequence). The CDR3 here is CASSISGGELFF. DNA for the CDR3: TGTGCCAGTAGTATTTCGGGCGGGGAGCTGTTTTTT.

The CDR3 here is CASSSIGLAGVGNEQFF. DNA of the CDR3: TGCGCCAGCAGCTCGATAGGACTAGCGGGAGTGGGCAATGAGCAGTTCTTC. The gene calls are TRBV4-3 and TRBJ2-1; 13 nucleotides align to TRBD2. The V gene's germline CDR1 is LGHNA and CDR2 YSLEER. This CDR3 region has 17 residues. V trimming: 5 bases; J trimming: 6 bases; junction bases outside the gene matches: 10.

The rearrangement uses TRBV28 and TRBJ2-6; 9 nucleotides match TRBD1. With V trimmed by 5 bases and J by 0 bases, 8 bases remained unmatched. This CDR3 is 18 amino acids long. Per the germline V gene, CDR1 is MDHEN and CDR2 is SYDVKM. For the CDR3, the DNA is TGTGCCAGCAGTCCTACGACAGGGGGGGGCTCTGGGGCCAACGTCCTGACTTTC. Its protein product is CASSPTTGGGSGANVLTF.

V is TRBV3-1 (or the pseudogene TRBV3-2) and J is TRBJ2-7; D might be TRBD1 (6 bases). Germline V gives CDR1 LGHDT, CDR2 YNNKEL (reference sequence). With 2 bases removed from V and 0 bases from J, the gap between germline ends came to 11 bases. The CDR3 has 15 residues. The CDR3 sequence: CASSQPGQTSYEQYF. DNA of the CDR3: TGTGCCAGCAGCCAACCCGGACAGACCTCCTACGAGCAGTACTTC.

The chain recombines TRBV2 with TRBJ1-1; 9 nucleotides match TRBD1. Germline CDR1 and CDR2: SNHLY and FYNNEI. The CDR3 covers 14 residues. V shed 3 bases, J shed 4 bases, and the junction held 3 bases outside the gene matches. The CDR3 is CASSEGQGRTEAFF. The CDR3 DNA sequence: TGTGCCAGCAGTGAGGGACAGGGCCGCACTGAAGCTTTCTTT.

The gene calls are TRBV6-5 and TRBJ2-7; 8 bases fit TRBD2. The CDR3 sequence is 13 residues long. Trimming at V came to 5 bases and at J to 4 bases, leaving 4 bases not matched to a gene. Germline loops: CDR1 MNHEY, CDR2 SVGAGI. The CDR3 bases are TGTGCCAGCAGTACCGGGACTAGGTACGAGCAGTACTTC. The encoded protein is CASSTGTRYEQYF.

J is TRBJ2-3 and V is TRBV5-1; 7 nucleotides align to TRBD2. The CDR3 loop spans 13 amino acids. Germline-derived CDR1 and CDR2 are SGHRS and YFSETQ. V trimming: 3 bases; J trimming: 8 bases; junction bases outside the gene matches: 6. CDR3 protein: CASSSDWGGTQYF. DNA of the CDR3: TGCGCCAGCAGCTCGGACTGGGGGGGTACGCAGTATTTT.

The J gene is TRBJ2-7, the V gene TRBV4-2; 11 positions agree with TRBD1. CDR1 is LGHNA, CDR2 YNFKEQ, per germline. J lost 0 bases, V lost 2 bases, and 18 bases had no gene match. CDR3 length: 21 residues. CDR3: CASSQRLWDRGSASFSYEQYF. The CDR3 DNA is TGTGCCAGCAGCCAACGTCTTTGGGACAGGGGGTCAGCTTCCTTCTCCTACGAGCAGTACTTC.

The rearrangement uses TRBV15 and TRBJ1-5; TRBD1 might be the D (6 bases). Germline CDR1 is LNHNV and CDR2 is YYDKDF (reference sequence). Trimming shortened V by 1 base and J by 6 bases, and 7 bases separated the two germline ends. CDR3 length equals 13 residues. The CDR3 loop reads CATSRVGAQPQHF. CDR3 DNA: TGTGCCACCAGCAGAGTGGGGGCTCAGCCCCAGCATTTT.